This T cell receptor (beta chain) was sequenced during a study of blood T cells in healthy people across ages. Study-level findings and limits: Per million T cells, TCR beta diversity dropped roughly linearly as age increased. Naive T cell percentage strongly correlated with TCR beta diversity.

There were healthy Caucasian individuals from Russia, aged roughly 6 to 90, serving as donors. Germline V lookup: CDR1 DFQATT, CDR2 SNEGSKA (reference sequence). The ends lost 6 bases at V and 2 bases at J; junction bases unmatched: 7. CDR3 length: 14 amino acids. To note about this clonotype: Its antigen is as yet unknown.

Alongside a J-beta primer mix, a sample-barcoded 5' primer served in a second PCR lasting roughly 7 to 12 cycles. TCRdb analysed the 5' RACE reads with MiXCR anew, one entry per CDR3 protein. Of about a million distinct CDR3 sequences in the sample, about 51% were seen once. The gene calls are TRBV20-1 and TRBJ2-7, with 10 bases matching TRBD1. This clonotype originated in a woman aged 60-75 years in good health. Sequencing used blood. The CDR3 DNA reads TGCAGTGCCGTGACAGGGGGCATTCCCTACGAGCAGTACTTC. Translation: CSAVTGGIPYEQYF.